This entry lists 8 T cell receptor beta chains sequenced from one sample in a study of T cells in Graves' hyperthyroidism and ophthalmopathy. There were TCR beta CDR3 regions amplified from RNA transcripts. Initially, a first-round RT-PCR of the TCR CDR3 employed the HTBI primer set. TCRdb re-analysed the multiplex PCR reads in MiXCR, keeping a single row per CDR3 protein. This table holds fewer than 700,000 distinct CDR3 sequences, about a sixth found once. The sequenced material came from blood. These receptors all stem from a woman aged 25 to 45 with Graves' hyperthyroidism.

The chain uses TRBV4-2 and TRBJ2-7, with D unresolved. The CDR3 is 12 amino acids. Germline V CDR1 and CDR2: LGHNA, YNFKEQ. The V and J ends lost 0 bases and 5 bases respectively, with 5 bases between them. CDR3 bases: TGTGCCAGCAGCCAAGATGCCCACGAGCAGTACTTC. This sequence encodes CASSQDAHEQYF.

Many counts were recorded for this clonotype. This chain links TRBV6-6 with TRBJ2-2, with D perhaps matching TRBD1 or TRBD2 (6 bases each). Trimming left V 0 bases short and J 5 bases short, with 10 bases between. Germline-derived CDR1 and CDR2 are MNHNY and SVGAGI (reference sequence). This CDR3 is 15 amino acids long. CDR3 nucleotides: TGTGCCAGCAGTTACTCCACAGGGAGGACCGGGGAGCTGTTTTTT. Its translation: CASSYSTGRTGELFF.

This clonotype was counted at least ten times. The chain combines TRBV2 with TRBJ2-7; D gene uncertain. CDR1 SNHLY and CDR2 FYNNEI come from the germline V gene. The CDR3 extends over 12 amino acids. Trimming removed 7 bases from V and 3 bases from J, with 10 bases in between. The CDR3 region has the DNA TGTGCCAGCAATGGGGAACTCTACGAGCAGTACTTC. Its translation: CASNGELYEQYF.

This clonotype was seen at least ten times. The CDR3 sequence is CASSPRTSGRAAGNEQFF. The DNA for the CDR3 is TGTGCCAGCAGCCCCCGGACTAGCGGGAGGGCCGCTGGGAATGAGCAGTTCTTC. The rearrangement uses TRBV7-3 and TRBJ2-1, with 15 bases identical to TRBD2. Unmatched junction bases numbered 12, after V lost 5 bases and J lost 7 bases. Per germline, CDR1 SGHTA and CDR2 FQGTGA. This CDR3 comprises 18 residues.

This clonotype showed up many times. The chain joins TRBV28 to TRBJ2-1; possibly TRBD1 or TRBD2 for D (9 bases each). Germline V gene lookup returns CDR1 MDHEN and CDR2 SYDVKM. Trimming shortened V by 2 bases and J by 6 bases, and 32 bases separated the two germline ends. CDR3 length equals 21 residues. DNA of the CDR3: TGTGCCAGCAGTTTACCGGGACAGGGCCCCGTGGGTAGCGGGAGTATCAATGAGCAGTTCTTC. This codes for CASSLPGQGPVGSGSINEQFF.

This clonotype was seen many times. CDR3 loop: CASSHGFDEQYF. Here the CDR3 DNA reads TGTGCCAGCAGTCACGGGTTCGACGAGCAGTACTTC. The chain uses TRBV28 and TRBJ2-7; unclear D gene. Trimming stripped 5 bases from V and 5 bases from J, with 10 bases between. The length of the CDR3 is 12 residues. Germline V gene sequence: CDR1 MDHEN, CDR2 SYDVKM.

The rearrangement joins TRBV20-1 to TRBJ2-7, with 11 bases identical to TRBD2. This CDR3 is 19 amino acids long. V shed 4 bases, J shed 0 bases, and the junction held 17 bases outside the gene matches. The germline V gene has CDR1 DFQATT and CDR2 SNEGSKA (reference sequence). The CDR3 bases are TGCAGTGCTAACTCCCTACCTCGACTAGCGGGAATATCCTCCTACGAGCAGTACTTC. Translated: CSANSLPRLAGISSYEQYF.

This clonotype has a count of ten or more. The chain carries TRBV6-2 or TRBV6-3 and TRBJ1-4; D gene ambiguous. Deletions cut 3 bases from V and 7 bases from J, with 21 bases between. CDR3 length: 17 residues. Germline CDR1 and CDR2: MNHEY and SVGEGT. CDR3 sequence reads: CASSYGTYPPTSEKLFF. The CDR3 nucleotides read TGTGCCAGCAGTTATGGAACCTACCCACCAACGAGTGAAAAACTGTTTTTT.